The 15 T cell receptor beta chains listed next were all sequenced from one sample in a study of T cells in Graves' hyperthyroidism and ophthalmopathy. Amplification yielded TCR beta CDR3 regions, with RNA transcripts as the source. A set of HTBI primers served as the primers for a first-round RT-PCR of the TCR CDR3. Each CDR3 protein is one row after TCRdb ran MiXCR on the multiplex PCR reads. The table lists 25,000 to 30,000 distinct CDR3 sequences, around 40% of them singletons. The material sequenced was blood. The receptors were gathered from a woman in her thirties with Graves' hyperthyroidism.

J is TRBJ2-7 and V is TRBV20-1; D unresolved. The CDR3 covers 11 residues. Trimming removed 1 base at V and 2 bases at J, with 3 bases between. Germline assignment: CDR1 DFQATT and CDR2 SNEGSKA (reference sequence). CDR3 region: CSARAAYEQYF. The CDR3 DNA reads TGCAGTGCTAGAGCGGCCTACGAGCAGTACTTC.

The chain joins TRBV2 to TRBJ2-2; D is unresolved. From germline, CDR1 is SNHLY and CDR2 FYNNEI. The CDR3 consists of 15 residues. V was shortened by 0 bases and J by 7 bases, with 12 bases between the two germline ends. CDR3 sequence (DNA): TGTGCCAGCAGTGAAGCGCTAGGATGGGGCGGGGAGCTGTTTTTT. This sequence encodes CASSEALGWGGELFF.

As for this clonotype: The germline gene is not matched at one end of the junction; a read error may be the cause. This rearrangement joins TRBV5-1 to TRBJ2-5; 10 nucleotides agree with TRBD2. CDR1 is SGHRS and CDR2 is YFSETQ in the germline V gene. The CDR3 spans 16 residues. The CDR3 nucleotides read TGCGCCGGCAGCTTGTCCCAAGCGGGAGGGCGTGAGACCCAGTACTTC. This encodes CAGSLSQAGGRETQYF.

This clonotype was picked up many times. The rearrangement uses TRBV28 and TRBJ1-5; 7 bases agree with TRBD1. Looked up from germline, CDR1 is MDHEN and CDR2 is SYDVKM. The junction had 6 bases not matched to a gene; V was cut back by 6 bases and J by 7 bases. CDR3 length equals 13 residues. The CDR3 DNA reads as TGTGCCAGCAGAAAGACAGGGCGCCAGCCCCAGCATTTT. Amino acid sequence: CASRKTGRQPQHF.

The V call is TRBV20-1, the J call TRBJ2-1; tentatively, D is TRBD1 (5 bases). Deletions cut 0 bases from V and 8 bases from J, with 14 bases between. Germline CDR1 reads DFQATT; CDR2 reads SNEGSKA (reference sequence). CDR3 length: 14 residues. CDR3 DNA: TGCAGTGCTAGAGATCTGGACAAGTGGGATGAGCAGTTCTTC. Protein: CSARDLDKWDEQFF.

Turning to this clonotype: The CDR3 does not end in the conserved phenylalanine or tryptophan, so this is likely a read error. The chain employs TRBV20-1 and TRBJ2-5; the D gene is possibly TRBD2 (6 bases). Trimming cost V 6 bases and J 2 bases, with 10 bases left between them. This CDR3 spans 12 amino acids. CDR1 DFQATT and CDR2 SNEGSKA come from the germline V gene (reference sequence). This CDR3 reads CSALGLQETQYL. For the CDR3, the DNA is TGCAGTGCCCTAGGACTACAAGAGACCCAGTACCTC.

This clonotype was recorded many times. The chain joins TRBV20-1 to TRBJ2-2, with D possibly being TRBD1 (6 bases). CDR1 is DFQATT, CDR2 SNEGSKA, per germline (reference sequence). This CDR3 contains 14 residues. V lost 3 bases and J 6 bases, leaving 14 bases between the germline ends. The CDR3 loop is CSARNRDFSGELFF. The CDR3 DNA is TGCAGTGCTAGGAACAGGGATTTTTCCGGGGAGCTGTTTTTT.

In DNA form, the CDR3 reads TGTGCCAGCAAGAGTTCCGGGACTCGACGGAACATTCAGTACTTC. Translating it yields CASKSSGTRRNIQYF. The V gene is TRBV28, the J gene TRBJ2-4; D may be TRBD2 (6 bases). CDR3 size: 15 residues. Germline CDR1 is MDHEN and CDR2 is SYDVKM. V dropped 7 bases and J dropped 7 bases, with 20 bases sitting between them.

This clonotype is medium-sized (0.01 to 0.1%). The rearrangement joins TRBV4-1 to TRBJ1-5; D remains unclear. V lost 4 bases and J lost 0, with 13 bases in between. There are 16 residues in the CDR3. Germline values: CDR1 MGHRA, CDR2 YSYEKL. CDR3 loop: CASSPGGGYSNQPQHF. The CDR3 nucleotides are TGCGCCAGCAGCCCGGGAGGAGGGTATAGCAATCAGCCCCAGCATTTT.

Remarks on this clonotype: No conserved phenylalanine or tryptophan ends this CDR3, so it is likely a read error. This chain links TRBV6-5 with TRBJ1-2, with 10 bases matching TRBD1. This CDR3 has 14 amino acids. The germline CDR1 and CDR2 sequences are MNHEY and SVGAGI. V shed 6 bases, J shed 4 bases, and the junction held 5 bases outside the gene matches. The CDR3 region is CASSGQGVGYGYTS. The CDR3, as DNA: TGTGCCAGCAGCGGACAGGGGGTGGGCTATGGCTACACCTCC.

Ten or more counts support this clonotype. The rearrangement links TRBV4-1 to TRBJ1-5; D gene unclear. CDR1 is MGHRA, CDR2 YSYEKL, per germline. The V end was cut by 3 bases, the J end by 5 bases, with 14 bases between. The CDR3 covers 15 residues. The CDR3: CASSQLPTRDQPQHF. The CDR3 nucleotides are TGCGCCAGCAGCCAGTTGCCGACAAGAGATCAGCCCCAGCATTTT.

Note on this clonotype: This may be a read error: a much more frequent sequence differs by one nucleotide. The chain joins TRBV28 to TRBJ1-1; D not certain. Trimming removed 5 bases from V and 9 bases from J, with 16 bases in between. This CDR3 spans 13 amino acids. CDR1 is MDHEN, CDR2 SYDVKM, per germline. CDR3 amino acids: CASSITPVVKAFF. CDR3 DNA: TGTGCCAGCAGTATAACACCCGTGGTGAAAGCTTTCTTT.

The chain combines TRBV19 with TRBJ2-2; D uncertain. Germline V gene lookup returns CDR1 LNHDA and CDR2 SQIVND (reference sequence). V was shortened by 0 bases and J by 5 bases, with 10 bases between the two germline ends. The CDR3 spans 15 residues. CDR3 in amino acids: CASSIDPVRTGELFF. The CDR3 nucleotides read TGTGCCAGTAGTATAGATCCCGTGAGGACCGGGGAGCTGTTTTTT.

This clonotype was recorded only once. The genes are TRBV12-3 or TRBV12-4 and TRBJ1-4; TRBD1 matches at 8 bases. CDR3 length equals 14 residues. J lost 7 bases, V lost 6 bases, and 7 bases had no gene match. The CDR3 protein is CASSRQGMGEKLFF. The DNA of the CDR3 is TGTGCCAGCAGCCGACAGGGGATGGGTGAAAAACTGTTTTTT.

This clonotype has a count of ten or more. V usage is TRBV5-1 and J usage is TRBJ1-4; maybe TRBD1 (5 bases). With 0 bases removed from V and 6 bases from J, the gap between germline ends came to 12 bases. The V gene's germline CDR1 is SGHRS and CDR2 YFSETQ. The length of the CDR3 is 15 residues. CDR3 amino acids: CASSLGGGGDEKLFF. The CDR3 DNA reads TGCGCCAGCAGCTTGGGCGGGGGAGGTGATGAAAAACTGTTTTTT.